This T cell receptor (beta chain) originates from a study of T-cell reconstitution after alpha-beta-depleted transplantation in children. Study-wide results and caveats: In patients about two months after transplant, alpha-beta T cells reportedly arose from several hundred expanded graft clones.

Unique molecular identifiers were used to barcode this TCRbeta library. TCRdb re-called the PCR reads with MiXCR, one entry per CDR3 protein. This table holds roughly 490,000 distinct CDR3 sequences, about an eighth found once. Details on this clonotype: Its specificity is unknown.

The CDR3 loop spans 13 amino acids. The sequenced sample was PBMCs, mostly from graft donor cells, obtained 180 days after TCRalphabeta/CD19-depleted stem cell transplant. The chain combines TRBV21-1 with TRBJ2-3; TRBD1 is taken as the D call from the table, unchecked against the DNA. TRBV21-1 is marked as a pseudogene. The receptor was isolated from a female patient aged 2-10 years who had a stem cell transplant for aplastic anemia, so the T cells may come from the graft donor. The CDR3 is CASSRGLADTQYF. In nucleotides, the CDR3 is TGTGCCAGCAGCAGGGGGCTGGCAGATACGCAGTATTTT.